This TCR beta chain was recorded in a study of T-cell reconstitution after alpha-beta-depleted transplantation in children. Unique molecular identifiers were incorporated into the prepared TCRbeta library. TCRdb re-called the PCR reads through MiXCR, storing one row per CDR3 protein. The sample holds about 590,000 distinct CDR3 sequences; over 10% are singletons and the top ten take roughly 2.3%. The junction had 13 bases not matched to a gene; V was cut back by 6 bases and J by 5 bases. This CDR3 is built from 17 residues. Germline V gene sequence: CDR1 KGHSH, CDR2 LQKENI. To note about this clonotype: Its target is unknown.

Findings and caveats of the study: By one year post-transplant, T-cell counts and diversity largely arose from T cells that were newly produced. Alpha-beta T cells present about two months after transplant were reported to originate from several hundred expanded graft clones. Surviving recipient T cells and thymic progenitors underlay high day-60 TCRbeta diversity in some patients.

This rearrangement joins TRBV18 to TRBJ2-1, with TRBD2 matching 10 bases. The TCR comes from a male patient under 18 who had a stem cell transplant for acute myeloid leukemia, so the T cells may come from the graft donor. Specimen: PBMCs, mostly from graft donor cells, collected 360 days after TCRalphabeta/CD19-depleted stem cell transplant. CDR3 residues: CASSQGLARRYNNEQFF. The CDR3 DNA is TGTGCCAGCTCTCAGGGACTAGCGAGACGTTATAACAATGAGCAGTTCTTC.